This T cell receptor beta chain was sequenced during a study of shared clonotypes between healthy human individuals. Notes on the study in general: Rarefaction indicated that sorted-subset sequencing remained incomplete although depth was large.

The assay was carried out at the deep level. Original methodology: Filtering differed since immunoSEQ provided only junctions, with no quality scores. Here immunoSEQ multiplex PCR was the method, and the copy in TCRdb shows in-frame clones only, minus some. That table gives V, J and clone size, and the DNA gave D and trimming. The repertoire includes some 2,000,000 clones, about 95% of them detected once, and 1.1% sits in the top ten. A word on this clone: Its target is not known.

CDR3 length: 14 amino acids. Only CD45RO-negative cells positively selected for CCR7 counted as naive CD8 cells, so terminally differentiated effector memory CD45RA+ cells were excluded. Recent acute infections and vaccinations were absent in the healthy HIV-negative adult donors. This TCR was recovered from a man aged 18-30 years in good health. The rearrangement joins TRBV21-1 to TRBJ1-4. TRBV21-1 corresponds to a pseudogene. The specimen was naive CD8+ T cells sorted from blood. Written as DNA, the CDR3 is TGTGCCAGCCATCCCGGGGGGACTAATGAAAAACTGTTTTTT. It codes for CASHPGGTNEKLFF.